This TCR beta chain was captured by sequencing in a study of T cell responses to AZD1222 COVID-19 vaccine (dated by TCRdb to about 2021). General notes on the study: AZD1222 recipients given second doses at about 4 weeks or at about 12 weeks were pooled, since spike-specific TCR depth and breadth were not found to differ between the two schedules. Enrollment into the trials was organized by age into subgroups of 18-55, 56-69 and 70-plus years, and those subgroups contained about 160, 30 and 59 TCR-sequenced participants, respectively. TCR sequencing was performed for fewer than 250 trial participants, of whom 200 to 220 were given two doses of AZD1222 and approximately 25 were given two doses of MenACWY control vaccine.

The CDR3 regions of human TCRbeta chains were analyzed by immunosequencing. In the original analysis: TCRs in the repertoires were compared against a reference library of SARS-CoV-2-specific TCRs that had been generated with the MIRA antigen-specificity platform. Breadth was defined as the fraction of unique TCRs that were SARS-CoV-2-associated, and depth was defined as the fraction of total T cells that were SARS-CoV-2-associated. Using the MIRA data, each spike-specific TCR was assigned both to the spike region to which the TCR was reactive and to a CD4 or CD8 class. Log10-transformed breadth and depth values were compared by one-way ANOVA with Sidak's multiple comparisons tests. As stored in TCRdb, this immuneACCESS dataset retains in-frame rearrangements with V and J assigned. A fraction of the clones does not appear; measured against another copy, unresolved V genes explain less than half of the discrepancy, and the remainder lacks a known reason. Clonal size and the V and J genes are those of that table, whereas D and trimming came from the DNA. The sample table shows roughly 170,000 clones, and approximately 90% are seen once. In total, the top ten clones hold roughly 3.1% of the sample.

In the paper's terms, the time point label means: baseline before first vaccination. Samples from vaccinated people were obtained from the UK trials COV001 and COV002, which included a single-blind randomized controlled phase 2/3 trial of AZD1222 (ChAdOx1 nCoV-19) in healthy adults. Trial participant PBMC samples were collected at day 0 and day 28 after the second dose for TCRbeta chain sequencing. About this clone itself: What this receptor recognizes is not known. Qualities for individual bases were not recorded, and no much larger clone is one base off.

The study at large found these results: The 56-69-year group was small, and its depth increase did not reach significance, likely because of low power. Because no day 14 peak-response samples were available, repertoires were characterized only after the peak T cell response. Spike-specific TCR breadth and depth rose significantly after two AZD1222 doses compared with day 0 and with MenACWY recipients. Participants were mostly white British and included more females than males, and it was suggested by the authors that clonal diversity may have been underestimated. Conclusions about previously exposed vaccinees were limited because only a handful of AZD1222 recipients were SARS-CoV-2 seropositive at baseline. The whole spike protein was spanned by vaccine-associated CD4 TCRs, and dominant responses were seen in regions 160-218 and 743-854. Reportedly, almost half of the unique spike-specific TCRs recognized epitopes lying outside the regions that are mutated in the B.1.351 and B.1.1.7 variants.

The V end loses 2 bases and the J end loses 0 bases, and a stretch of 8 bases separates them. Based on the germline V gene (reference sequence), the CDR1 and CDR2 sequences are LNHDA and SQIVND. Including cysteine and phenylalanine, the CDR3 has 15 amino acids. Here the CDR3 DNA is all that survives: 45 bases in frame from base 1. The sequence links TRBV19 to TRBJ1-3; no D segment can be confidently identified. This TCR was recovered from an adult in good health. The sample in question was peripheral blood, obtained on day 0 of AZD1222 vaccination. In nucleotides, the sequence is TGTGCCAGTAGTATAATCAACAACTCTGGAAACACCATATATTTT. It encodes CASSIINNSGNTIYF.